A single sample gave rise to the 10 T cell receptor beta chains below, sequenced in a study of T cells in Graves' hyperthyroidism and ophthalmopathy. Authors of the study amplified TCR beta CDR3 regions from RNA transcripts. RT-PCR in the first round (using the HTBI primer set) targeted the TCR CDR3. Each CDR3 protein is one row after TCRdb ran MiXCR on the multiplex PCR reads. The data contain around 290,000 distinct CDR3 sequences, roughly 13% of them seen just once; the ten biggest clones take up approximately 7.9%. The sequenced sample consisted of blood. Receptor source: a woman aged 40 to 50 with Graves' hyperthyroidism.

A word on this clonotype: This sequence may be a read error, since a much larger clone differs from it by one base. The CDR3 region is CASSESRAGNTGELFF. DNA of the CDR3: TGTGCCAGCAGTGAGTCGCGGGCAGGGAACACCGGGGAGCTGTTTTTT. V gene TRBV6-1 combines with J gene TRBJ2-2, with a tentative D call TRBD2 (5 bases). V lost 3 bases, J lost 1 base, and 12 bases lay in between. The CDR3 is made up of 16 amino acids. Per germline, CDR1 MNHNS and CDR2 SASEGT.

This clonotype was seen more than once but under ten times. The CDR3 nucleotides are TGTGCCAGCAGCTTCGTCAGCACAGATACGCAGTATTTT. This codes for CASSFVSTDTQYF. The chain combines TRBV5-6 with TRBJ2-3; no reliable D call. CDR1 is SGHDT and CDR2 is YYEEEE in the germline V gene. This CDR3 region has 13 residues. Trimming took off 2 bases at V and 0 bases at J, with 4 bases between the two ends. The complete variable domain, with remaining parts taken from reference TRBV5-6 and TRBJ2-3, reads DAGVTQSPTHLIKTRGQQVTLRCSPKSGHDTVSWYQQALGQGPQFIFQYYEEEERQRGNFPDRFSGHQFPNYSSELNVNALLLGDSALYLCASSFVSTDTQYFGPGTRLTVL.

CDR3 in DNA: TGTGCCACCAGCAGCTTCAGGGATTCACCCCTCCACTTT. This sequence encodes CATSSFRDSPLHF. The V gene is TRBV15, the J gene TRBJ1-6, with D perhaps TRBD1 (5 bases). The V gene's germline CDR1 is LNHNV and CDR2 YYDKDF (reference sequence). There are 13 residues in the CDR3. V was trimmed by 3 bases and J by 8 bases, leaving 8 bases between them.

This chain joins TRBV10-2 and TRBJ2-3; D is possibly TRBD1 (6 bases). Per germline, CDR1 WSHSY and CDR2 SAAADI. Between the trimmed V and J ends, which lost 6 bases and 0 bases, there was a span of 13 bases. The CDR3 runs 15 residues. The CDR3, as DNA: TGCGCCAGCAGGGAGCGGACAGCTAGCACAGATACGCAGTATTTT. This sequence encodes CASRERTASTDTQYF.

In this sample, this clonotype turned up a few times. The rearrangement links TRBV6-1 to TRBJ2-2; 8 nucleotides line up with TRBD1. The J segment lost 5 bases and the V segment lost 7 bases, leaving 3 bases of the junction unmatched. CDR1 MNHNS and CDR2 SASEGT come from the germline V gene. This CDR3 contains 13 residues. The CDR3 bases are TGTGCCAGCACCCGACAGGGGACCGGGGAGCTGTTTTTT. It is translated as CASTRQGTGELFF.

This clonotype was found many times. The DNA of the CDR3 is TGCAGTGCTAGAAAGGACTACGAGCAGTACTTC. Encoded protein: CSARKDYEQYF. The rearrangement joins TRBV20-1 to TRBJ2-7; unclear D gene. The CDR3 length is 11 residues. Looked up from germline, CDR1 is DFQATT and CDR2 is SNEGSKA (reference sequence). Trimming left V 2 bases short and J 3 bases short, with 5 bases between.

This chain links TRBV3-1 with TRBJ2-7, with D uncertain. Germline V CDR1 and CDR2: LGHDT, YNNKEL (reference sequence). V lost 4 bases and J lost 3, with 13 bases in between. The CDR3 runs to 14 residues. CDR3 residues: CASSPLYSHYEQYF. CDR3 DNA: TGTGCCAGCAGCCCCCTCTACAGCCACTACGAGCAGTACTTC.

This clonotype was recorded many times. V usage is TRBV5-1 and J usage is TRBJ2-3, with D perhaps TRBD1 or TRBD2 (5 bases each). The CDR3 has 15 amino acids. Trimming cost V 2 bases and J 4 bases, with 14 bases left between them. Looked up from germline, CDR1 is SGHRS and CDR2 is YFSETQ. The CDR3 nucleotides read TGCGCCAGCAGCTTCGAGGGGTCTCGCGCAGATACGCAGTATTTT. Amino acids: CASSFEGSRADTQYF.

This clonotype was recorded many times. The J gene is TRBJ2-2, the V gene TRBV3-1, with 7 bases lining up with TRBD1. The V gene end was trimmed by 4 bases and the J gene end by 1 base; junction bases not matched to a gene: 3. The CDR3 sequence is 15 residues long. Germline CDR1 and CDR2: LGHDT and YNNKEL (reference sequence). CDR3 sequence (DNA): TGTGCCAGCAGCCCTCGGACAGGGAACACCGGGGAGCTGTTTTTT. It translates to CASSPRTGNTGELFF.

In this sample, this clonotype turned up many times. This sequence joins TRBV24-1 and TRBJ1-5; D remains unclear. The germline V and J ends were trimmed by 3 bases and 6 bases, with 8 bases remaining between them. Germline V gene sequence: CDR1 KGHDR, CDR2 SFDVKD. The CDR3 extends over 13 amino acids. CDR3 region: CATSDRYSQPQHF. The DNA of the CDR3 is TGTGCCACCAGTGATAGGTACTCTCAGCCCCAGCATTTT.